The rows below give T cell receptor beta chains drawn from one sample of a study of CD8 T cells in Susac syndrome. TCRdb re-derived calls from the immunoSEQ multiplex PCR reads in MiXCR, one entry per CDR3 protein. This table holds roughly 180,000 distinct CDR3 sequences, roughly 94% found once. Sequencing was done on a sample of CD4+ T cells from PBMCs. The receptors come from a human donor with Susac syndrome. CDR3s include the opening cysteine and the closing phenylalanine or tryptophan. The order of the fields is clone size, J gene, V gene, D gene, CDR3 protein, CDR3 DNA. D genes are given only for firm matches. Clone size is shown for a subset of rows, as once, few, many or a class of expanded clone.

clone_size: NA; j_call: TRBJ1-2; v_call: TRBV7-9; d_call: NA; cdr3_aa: CASSSQRGYTF; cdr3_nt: TGTGCCAGCAGCTCTCAGCGAGGCTACACCTTC
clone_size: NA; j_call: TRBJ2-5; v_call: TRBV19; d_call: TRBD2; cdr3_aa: CATKRGQVGETQYF; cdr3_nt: TGTGCCACAAAGCGGGGGCAGGTAGGAGAGACCCAGTACTTC
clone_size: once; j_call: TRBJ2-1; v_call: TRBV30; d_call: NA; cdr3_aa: CAWLDRGTSGDNEQFF; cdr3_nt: TGTGCCTGGCTGGACAGGGGAACTAGCGGGGACAATGAGCAGTTCTTC
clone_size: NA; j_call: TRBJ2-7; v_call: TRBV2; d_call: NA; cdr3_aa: CASSAGFEQYF; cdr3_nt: TGTGCCAGCAGTGCGGGGTTCGAGCAGTACTTC
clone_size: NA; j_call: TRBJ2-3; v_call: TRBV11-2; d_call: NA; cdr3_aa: CASSQESDTQYF; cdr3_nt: TGTGCCAGCAGCCAGGAATCAGATACGCAGTATTTT
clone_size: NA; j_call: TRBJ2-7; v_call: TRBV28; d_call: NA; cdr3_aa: CASRDTTYEQYF; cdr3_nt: TGTGCCAGCCGGGACACGACCTACGAGCAGTACTTC
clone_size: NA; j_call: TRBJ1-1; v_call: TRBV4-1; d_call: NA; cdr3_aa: CASSQDPAALNTEAFF; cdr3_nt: TGCGCCAGCAGCCAAGATCCCGCGGCCTTGAACACTGAAGCTTTCTTT
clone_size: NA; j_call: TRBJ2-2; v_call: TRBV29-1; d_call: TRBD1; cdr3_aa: CSVGQDKDGELFF; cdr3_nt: TGCAGCGTAGGACAGGATAAGGACGGGGAGCTGTTTTTT
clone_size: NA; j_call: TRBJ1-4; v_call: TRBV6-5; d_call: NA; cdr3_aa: CASSRARGNEKLFF; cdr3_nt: TGTGCCAGCAGCAGAGCGCGGGGAAATGAAAAACTGTTTTTT
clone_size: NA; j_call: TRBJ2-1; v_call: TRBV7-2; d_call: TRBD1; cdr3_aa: CASSTDRDSYNEQFF; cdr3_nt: TGTGCCAGCAGCACGGACAGGGACTCCTACAATGAGCAGTTCTTC
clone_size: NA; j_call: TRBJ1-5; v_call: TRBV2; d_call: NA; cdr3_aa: CASSVGLNQPQHF; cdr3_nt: TGTGCCAGCAGTGTAGGCCTCAATCAGCCCCAGCATTTT
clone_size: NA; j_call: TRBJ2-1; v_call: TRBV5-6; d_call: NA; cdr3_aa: CASSLDRVIISSFNEQFF; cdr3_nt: TGTGCCAGCAGCTTGGACAGAGTGATCATTTCGTCGTTCAATGAGCAGTTCTTC
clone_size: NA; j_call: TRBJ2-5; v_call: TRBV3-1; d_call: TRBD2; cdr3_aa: CASSLAPGLAALQETQYF; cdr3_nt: TGTGCCAGCAGCCTTGCGCCCGGACTAGCGGCCCTCCAAGAGACCCAGTACTTC
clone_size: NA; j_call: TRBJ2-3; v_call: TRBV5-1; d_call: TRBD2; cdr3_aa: CASSQTSGAKGAQYF; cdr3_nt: TGCGCCAGCAGCCAGACTAGCGGGGCGAAAGGGGCGCAGTATTTT
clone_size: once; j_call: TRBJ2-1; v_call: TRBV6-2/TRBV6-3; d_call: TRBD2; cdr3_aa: CASSSGLAGGFDEQFF; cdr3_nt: TGTGCCAGCAGTTCCGGACTAGCGGGAGGGTTCGATGAGCAGTTCTTC
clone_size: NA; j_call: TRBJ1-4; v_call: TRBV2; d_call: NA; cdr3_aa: CASNRAGGFEKLFF; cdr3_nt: TGTGCCAGCAATCGCGCCGGGGGGTTTGAAAAACTGTTTTTT
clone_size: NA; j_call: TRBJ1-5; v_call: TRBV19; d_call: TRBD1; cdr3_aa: CASSTYRGRSNQPQHF; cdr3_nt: TGTGCCAGTAGTACCTACAGGGGTAGGAGCAATCAGCCCCAGCATTTT
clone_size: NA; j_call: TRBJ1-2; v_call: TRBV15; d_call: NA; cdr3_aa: CATSMSPSYGYTF; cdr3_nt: TGTGCCACCAGCATGAGCCCGAGCTATGGCTACACCTTC
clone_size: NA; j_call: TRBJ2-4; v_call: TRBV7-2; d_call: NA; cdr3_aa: CASSSPGPQYF; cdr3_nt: TGTGCCAGCAGCTCCCCCGGGCCTCAGTACTTC
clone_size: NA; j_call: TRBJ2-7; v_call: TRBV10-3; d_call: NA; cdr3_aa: CAISEELMYEQYF; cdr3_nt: TGTGCCATCAGTGAAGAACTAATGTACGAGCAGTACTTC
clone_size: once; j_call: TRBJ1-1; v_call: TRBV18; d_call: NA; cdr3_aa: CASGRLLEAFF; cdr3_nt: TGTGCCAGCGGCCGCCTCCTTGAAGCTTTCTTT
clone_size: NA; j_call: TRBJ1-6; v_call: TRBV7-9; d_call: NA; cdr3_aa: CASSLVGGYNSPLHF; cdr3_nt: TGTGCCAGCAGCTTAGTGGGGGGGTATAATTCACCCCTCCACTTT
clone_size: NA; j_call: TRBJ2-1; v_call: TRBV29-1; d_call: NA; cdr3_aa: CSVEGRRPDNEQFF; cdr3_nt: TGCAGCGTTGAGGGACGGCGGCCGGACAATGAGCAGTTCTTC
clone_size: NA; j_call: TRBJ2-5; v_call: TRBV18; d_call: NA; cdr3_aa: CASSPGPGETQYF; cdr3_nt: TGTGCCAGCTCACCAGGCCCAGGGGAGACCCAGTACTTC
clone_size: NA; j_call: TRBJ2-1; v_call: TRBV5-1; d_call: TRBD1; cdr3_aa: CASSLNQGDEQFF; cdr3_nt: TGCGCCAGCAGCTTGAACCAGGGGGACGAGCAGTTCTTC
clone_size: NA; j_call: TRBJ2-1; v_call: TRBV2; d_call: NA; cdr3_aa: CASSDPGHNEQFF; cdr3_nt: TGTGCCAGCAGTGATCCTGGGCACAATGAGCAGTTCTTC
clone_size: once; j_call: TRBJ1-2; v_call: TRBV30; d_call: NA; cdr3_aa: CAWSVSVGIPLQGRGYTF; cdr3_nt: TGTGCCTGGAGTGTATCGGTTGGGATCCCGCTCCAAGGACGCGGCTACACCTTC
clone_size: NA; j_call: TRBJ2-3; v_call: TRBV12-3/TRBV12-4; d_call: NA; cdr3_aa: CASSFSGFPDTQYF; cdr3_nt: TGTGCCAGCAGTTTTTCAGGGTTCCCAGATACGCAGTATTTT
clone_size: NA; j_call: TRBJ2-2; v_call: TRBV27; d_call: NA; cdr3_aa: CASSATNTGELFF; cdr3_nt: TGTGCCAGCAGTGCCACGAACACCGGGGAGCTGTTTTTT
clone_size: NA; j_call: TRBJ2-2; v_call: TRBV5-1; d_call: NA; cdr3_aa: CASSTSPSAPNTGELFF; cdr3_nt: TGCGCCAGCAGCACCAGTCCTAGCGCGCCGAACACCGGGGAGCTGTTTTTT
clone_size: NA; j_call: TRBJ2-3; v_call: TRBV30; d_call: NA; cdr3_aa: CAWSKAQPGDTQYF; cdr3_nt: TGTGCCTGGAGTAAGGCCCAACCTGGGGATACGCAGTATTTT
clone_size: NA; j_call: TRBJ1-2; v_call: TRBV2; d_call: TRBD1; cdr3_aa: CASRTDRGRVYGYTF; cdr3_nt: TGTGCCAGCAGGACCGACAGGGGGCGCGTCTATGGCTACACCTTC
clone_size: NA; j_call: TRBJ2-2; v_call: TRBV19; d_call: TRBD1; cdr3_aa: CASSRRGTGRTNTGELFF; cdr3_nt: TGTGCCAGTAGTAGACGAGGGACAGGTCGGACGAACACCGGGGAGCTGTTTTTT
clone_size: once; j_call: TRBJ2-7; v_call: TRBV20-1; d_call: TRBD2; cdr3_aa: CSALPGLAGSDKSYEQYF; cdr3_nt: TGCAGTGCTTTACCGGGACTAGCGGGATCAGACAAATCCTACGAGCAGTACTTC
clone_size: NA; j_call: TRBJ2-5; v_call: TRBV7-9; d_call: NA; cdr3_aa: CASSWGLETQYF; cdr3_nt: TGTGCCAGCAGTTGGGGGCTAGAGACCCAGTACTTC
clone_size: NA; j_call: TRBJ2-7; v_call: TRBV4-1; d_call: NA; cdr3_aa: CASSQDWQVPYEQYF; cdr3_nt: TGCGCCAGCAGCCAAGATTGGCAGGTCCCCTACGAGCAGTACTTC
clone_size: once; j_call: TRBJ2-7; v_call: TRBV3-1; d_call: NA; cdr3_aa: CASSQFSYEQYF; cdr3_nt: TGTGCCAGCAGCCAATTCAGCTACGAGCAGTACTTC
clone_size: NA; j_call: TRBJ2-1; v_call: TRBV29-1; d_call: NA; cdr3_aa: CSVEDYYNEQFF; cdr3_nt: TGCAGCGTTGAAGACTACTACAATGAGCAGTTCTTC
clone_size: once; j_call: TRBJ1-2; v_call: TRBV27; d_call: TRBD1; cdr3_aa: CASSFVGQGTSNYGYTF; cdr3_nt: TGTGCCAGCAGTTTTGTGGGACAGGGGACCTCTAACTATGGCTACACCTTC
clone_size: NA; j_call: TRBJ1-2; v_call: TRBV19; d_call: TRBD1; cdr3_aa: CASSPDRVGAQGYGYTF; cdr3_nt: TGTGCCAGTAGTCCGGACAGGGTGGGGGCTCAGGGCTATGGCTACACCTTC
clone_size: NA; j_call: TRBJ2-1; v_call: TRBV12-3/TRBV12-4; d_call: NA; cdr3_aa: CASSLWGATYNEQFF; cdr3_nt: TGTGCCAGCAGTTTGTGGGGGGCCACCTACAATGAGCAGTTCTTC
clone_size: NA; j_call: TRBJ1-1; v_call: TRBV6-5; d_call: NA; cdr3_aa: CASSYSKETEAFF; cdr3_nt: TGTGCCAGCAGTTACTCGAAGGAGACTGAAGCTTTCTTT
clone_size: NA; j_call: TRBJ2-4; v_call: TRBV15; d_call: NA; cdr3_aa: CATSPTGHRVAKNIQYF; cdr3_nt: TGTGCCACCAGCCCCACGGGACATCGAGTAGCCAAAAACATTCAGTACTTC
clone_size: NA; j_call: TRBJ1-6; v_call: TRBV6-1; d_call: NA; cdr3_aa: CASSDQDPESGSPLHF; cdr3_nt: TGTGCCAGCAGTGACCAGGACCCTGAGAGCGGTTCACCCCTCCACTTT
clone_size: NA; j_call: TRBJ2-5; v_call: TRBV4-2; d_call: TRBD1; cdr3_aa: CASSQQSRGSVETQYF; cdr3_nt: TGTGCCAGCAGCCAACAATCCAGGGGGTCGGTGGAGACCCAGTACTTC
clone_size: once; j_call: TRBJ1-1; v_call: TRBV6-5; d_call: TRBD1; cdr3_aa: CASSDREDTEAFF; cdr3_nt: TGTGCCAGCAGTGACAGGGAGGACACTGAAGCTTTCTTT
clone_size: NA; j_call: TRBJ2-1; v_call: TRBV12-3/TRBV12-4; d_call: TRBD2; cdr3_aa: CASNFGTSGSNEQFF; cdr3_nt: TGTGCCAGCAACTTCGGGACTAGCGGGAGCAACGAGCAGTTCTTC
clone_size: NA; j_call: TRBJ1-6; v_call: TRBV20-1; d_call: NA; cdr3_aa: CSARDPQTNSPLHF; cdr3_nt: TGCAGTGCTAGAGATCCACAAACGAATTCACCCCTCCACTTT
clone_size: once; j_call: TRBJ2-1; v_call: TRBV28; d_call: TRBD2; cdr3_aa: CASSGSGLARSYNEQFF; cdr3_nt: TGTGCCAGCAGTGGGTCGGGACTAGCGCGCTCCTACAATGAGCAGTTCTTC
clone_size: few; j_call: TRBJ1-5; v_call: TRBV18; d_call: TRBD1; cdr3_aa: CASSPTGTGNQPQHF; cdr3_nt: TGTGCCAGCTCACCAACAGGGACAGGGAATCAGCCCCAGCATTTT
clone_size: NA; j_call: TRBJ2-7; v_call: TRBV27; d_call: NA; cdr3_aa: CASSFQGREQQYF; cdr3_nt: TGTGCCAGCAGTTTTCAAGGCAGGGAACAGCAGTACTTC
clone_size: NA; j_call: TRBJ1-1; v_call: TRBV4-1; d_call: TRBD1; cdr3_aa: CASSHFFKGQGPEAFF; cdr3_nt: TGCGCCAGCAGCCATTTCTTTAAGGGACAGGGGCCTGAAGCTTTCTTT